The entry that follows covers one T cell receptor beta chain sequence. Profiling relied on immunoSEQ multiplex PCR, and the TCRdb table lists in-frame clones only, not all of them. The repertoire consists of roughly 1,100,000 clones, with 60% to 80% occurring once and the leading ten covering about 1.5%. Trimming took 8 bases from V and 0 from J, leaving 16 bases between them. This CDR3 region has 15 residues. From germline, CDR1 is LNHDA and CDR2 SQIVND (reference sequence). The sample is drawn from a study of shared clonotypes between healthy human individuals. This chain joins TRBV19 and TRBJ1-1; D is perhaps TRBD1 (6 bases). The sequenced material came from memory CD4+ T cells sorted from blood. Subset noted: CD45RA-negative fraction. The TCR originated in a man younger than 35 in good health. CDR3 sequence (DNA): TGTGCCAGTTCGGGGAAGGGGGGAATGAACACTGAAGCTTTCTTT. It encodes CASSGKGGMNTEAFF.